One T cell receptor (beta chain) is described in this entry. Antigen: not known. Germline assignment: CDR1 MDHEN and CDR2 SYDVKM. The CDR3 totals 12 residues. The trim removed 5 bases at V and 8 bases at J, leaving 5 bases unmatched. The data stem from a study of PD-L1 blockade in urothelial cancer. Study at large: Typically, measured as a median, blood samples had 141,255 T cells. Study results and caveats: Below-median blood TCR clonality before treatment forecast better survival.

The table came from immunoSEQ multiplex PCR; TCRdb's copy has only in-frame clones and leaves some out. The sample has approximately 26,000 clones, roughly 90% seen once. This TCR came from a man aged 60 to 75 with urothelial cancer. The starting material was PBMCs, obtained around atezolizumab (anti-PD-L1) treatment. This chain links TRBV28 with TRBJ1-1, with 7 bases matching TRBD1. Here the CDR3 DNA reads TGTGCCAGCAGTAAACAGGGGAGAGAAGCTTTCTTT. This codes for CASSKQGREAFF.